What follows are 20 T cell receptor beta chains derived from one specimen sequenced in a study of shared clonotypes between healthy human individuals. Repertoires were generated with immunoSEQ multiplex PCR, while TCRdb's copy carries only in-frame clones and drops some. The sample has around 530,000 clones, roughly four fifths seen once. The sample was PBMCs. The receptors were gathered from a middle-aged woman in good health. Some clones in this sample may be carry-over from other donors' samples.

A single count supports this clone. The V and J genes are TRBV7-9 and TRBJ2-2; D possibly corresponds to TRBD2 (5 bases). V was clipped by 0 bases and J by 6 bases, with 14 bases between them. The CDR3 has 16 amino acids. The germline CDR1 and CDR2 sequences are SEHNR and FQNEAQ (reference sequence). The CDR3: CASSLASARSAGELFF. The CDR3 nucleotides are TGTGCCAGCAGCTTAGCTAGCGCCCGTTCGGCCGGGGAGCTGTTTTTT. Using reference TRBV7-9 and TRBJ2-2 for the parts outside the CDR3, the full variable domain is DTGVSQNPRHKITKRGQNVTFRCDPISEHNRLYWYRQTLGQGPEFLTYFQNEAQLEKSRLLSDRFSAERPKGSFSTLEIQRTEQGDSAMYLCASSLASARSAGELFFGEGSRLTVL.

The V and J genes are TRBV9 and TRBJ2-5, with D tentatively TRBD2 (6 bases). The CDR3 is 15 amino acids. Trimming left V 0 bases short and J 7 bases short, with 16 bases between. CDR1 and CDR2 from the germline V gene are SGDLS and YYNGEE. The CDR3 DNA reads as TGTGCCAGCAGCGTAGGGAGGGTAGGGCCGGCGACCCAGTACTTC. Encoded protein: CASSVGRVGPATQYF.

The CDR3 loop is CATSRIAGGYNEQFF. The CDR3 DNA reads TGTGCCACCAGCAGGATAGCGGGAGGGTACAATGAGCAGTTCTTC. This sequence joins TRBV15 and TRBJ2-1; 11 bases line up with TRBD2. In germline, CDR1 is LNHNV, CDR2 YYDKDF (reference sequence). The CDR3 runs 15 residues. V was pared by 3 bases and J by 4 bases, with 2 bases of the junction left unmatched.

The chain employs TRBV2 and TRBJ1-4; D is uncertain. Germline V lookup: CDR1 SNHLY, CDR2 FYNNEI. The CDR3 sequence is 14 residues long. V was clipped by 5 bases and J by 2 bases, with 9 bases between them. The CDR3 loop is CASSLGGTNEKLFF. CDR3 DNA: TGTGCCAGCAGTCTGGGCGGGACTAATGAAAAACTGTTTTTT.

The rearrangement uses TRBV19 and TRBJ2-6; no definite D call. CDR3 length: 15 residues. Germline V lookup: CDR1 LNHDA, CDR2 SQIVND (reference sequence). The V gene lost 6 bases and the J gene lost 2 bases, with 11 bases spanning the gap. The CDR3 protein is CASSPRGTGANVLTF. The CDR3 DNA follows: TGTGCCAGTAGCCCGCGAGGAACTGGGGCCAACGTCCTGACTTTC.

CDR3 sequence reads: CASSDGLRGYEQYF. CDR3 nucleotide sequence: TGTGCCAGCAGCGACGGGCTACGGGGGTACGAGCAGTACTTC. The chain uses TRBV5-6 and TRBJ2-7; D perhaps matches TRBD2 (6 bases). V lost 4 bases and J 4 bases, leaving 15 bases between the germline ends. The CDR3 is 14 residues long. Germline CDR1 is SGHDT and CDR2 is YYEEEE.

For this clone: This CDR3 is also generated by other DNA sequences in the sample. The chain couples TRBV5-1 to TRBJ2-5, with 11 bases that match TRBD1. This CDR3 is 15 amino acids long. Germline V gives CDR1 SGHRS, CDR2 YFSETQ. Trimming at V came to 1 base and at J to 2 bases, leaving 1 base not matched to a gene. The CDR3 coding sequence is TGCGCCAGCAGCTTGCGGGACAGGGGGCAAGAGACCCAGTACTTC. Protein sequence: CASSLRDRGQETQYF.

This CDR3 reads CASSRPGHLNEAFF. CDR3 bases: TGCGCCAGCAGCCGACCGGGACACCTTAATGAAGCTTTCTTT. J is TRBJ1-1 and V is TRBV4-1, with D possibly being TRBD1 (6 bases). The CDR3 runs 14 residues. The germline V gene has CDR1 MGHRA and CDR2 YSYEKL. Trimming took 4 bases from V and 7 from J, leaving 16 bases between them.

This chain links TRBV14 with TRBJ1-3, with TRBD1 as a possible D gene (5 bases). Germline lookup yields CDR1 SGHDN and CDR2 FVKESK. The CDR3 extends over 14 amino acids. V lost 2 bases, J lost 1 base, and 6 bases lay in between. Here the CDR3 reads CASSQTGSGNTIYF. For the CDR3, the DNA is TGTGCCAGCAGCCAAACAGGATCTGGAAACACCATATATTTT.

CDR3 sequence (DNA): TGTGCCAGCAGCTTTGAGGGGGGGTACGGAAAAAACATTCAGTACTTC. This encodes CASSFEGGYGKNIQYF. V is TRBV11-2 and J is TRBJ2-4; possible D gene TRBD2, 7 bases. Trimming took 3 bases from V and 4 from J, leaving 16 bases between them. The germline CDR1 and CDR2 sequences are SGHAT and FQNNGV. This CDR3 is 16 amino acids long.

Regarding this clone: This may be a read error: a much more frequent sequence differs by one nucleotide. Other DNA variants within this sample encode the same CDR3. The chain links TRBV6-5 to TRBJ2-4; D might be TRBD2 (5 bases). The germline gives CDR1 MNHEY, CDR2 SVGAGI. V was clipped by 8 bases and J by 1 base, with 6 bases between them. CDR3 size: 12 residues. The DNA for the CDR3 is TGTGCCAGCTCGGGGGCCAAAAACATTCAGTACTTC. It specifies CASSGAKNIQYF.

The rearrangement links TRBV19 to TRBJ1-5; D gene unclear. V gave up 5 bases and J gave up 0 bases, with 8 bases separating them. This CDR3 is built from 14 residues. Germline CDR1 and CDR2: LNHDA and SQIVND (reference sequence). Written as DNA, the CDR3 is TGTGCCAGTAGTGCCACAAATAGCAATCAGCCCCAGCATTTT. Encoded protein: CASSATNSNQPQHF. The full variable domain, its missing parts supplied by reference TRBV19 and TRBJ1-5, is DGGITQSPKYLFRKEGQNVTLSCEQNLNHDAMYWYRQDPGQGLRLIYYSQIVNDFQKGDIAEGYSVSREKKESFPLTVTSAQKNPTAFYLCASSATNSNQPQHFGDGTRLSIL.

The chain's CDR3 is CAWTGMGETQYF. CDR3 DNA: TGTGCCTGGACGGGGATGGGAGAGACCCAGTACTTC. The V call is TRBV30, the J call TRBJ2-5; TRBD2 might be the D (5 bases). CDR1 is GTSNPN and CDR2 is SVGIG in the germline V gene (reference sequence). V dropped 4 bases and J dropped 4 bases, with 10 bases sitting between them. This CDR3 is 12 amino acids long. Filled out from reference TRBV30 and TRBJ2-5, the complete variable domain reads SQTIHQWPATLVQPVGSPLSLECTVEGTSNPNLYWYRQAAGRGLQLLFYSVGIGQISSEVPQNLSASRPQDRQFILSSKKLLLSDSGFYLCAWTGMGETQYFGPGTRLLVL.

The chain combines TRBV6-5 with TRBJ2-1; 8 nucleotides agree with TRBD1. Germline values: CDR1 MNHEY, CDR2 SVGAGI. The J segment lost 9 bases and the V segment lost 5 bases, leaving 6 bases of the junction unmatched. The CDR3 covers 13 residues. The CDR3 DNA is TGTGCCAGCAGTGCACAGGGGGGCACTGAGCAGTTCTTC. This codes for CASSAQGGTEQFF.

The genes are TRBV7-3 and TRBJ2-3; no definite D call. The germline V gene encodes CDR1 SGHTA and CDR2 FQGTGA. Trimming took 5 bases from V and 5 from J, leaving 8 bases between them. This CDR3 contains 12 residues. The CDR3 is CASSNAGDTQYF. DNA of the CDR3: TGTGCCAGCAGCAACGCAGGAGATACGCAGTATTTT.

This clone occurred many times. DNA for the CDR3: TGCGCCAGCGCCGTTCTCCCCGGGGAAAAACTGTTTTTT. Translated, it gives CASAVLPGEKLFF. This chain connects TRBV4-1 to TRBJ1-4; D gene ambiguous. CDR3 length: 13 residues. Deletions cut 8 bases from V and 8 bases from J, with 15 bases between. The germline gives CDR1 MGHRA, CDR2 YSYEKL.

This clone showed up many times. The rearrangement joins TRBV6-5 to TRBJ2-7; D might be TRBD1 or TRBD2, each matching 5 bases. Germline lookup yields CDR1 MNHEY and CDR2 SVGAGI. This CDR3 comprises 13 residues. Trimming cost V 4 bases and J 8 bases, with 15 bases left between them. CDR3 coding DNA: TGTGCCAGCAGTTCGGGACCTAACCATAAGCAGTACTTC. Translating gives CASSSGPNHKQYF.

The chain is built from TRBV27 and TRBJ2-1, with 7 positions matching TRBD1. CDR3 size: 14 residues. The germline gives CDR1 MNHEY, CDR2 SMNVEV (reference sequence). Losses at the gene ends were 3 bases for V and 9 bases for J; bases not matched to a gene: 8. CDR3 nucleotide sequence: TGTGCCAGCAGTTTGGGACAGTGGAAGGGTGAGCAGTTCTTC. This translates into CASSLGQWKGEQFF.

V usage is TRBV2 and J usage is TRBJ2-1; TRBD2 is a possible D gene (6 bases). CDR3 length: 16 amino acids. V lost 6 bases and J lost 4, with 19 bases in between. Germline V gene data show CDR1 as SNHLY and CDR2 as FYNNEI. DNA of the CDR3: TGTGCCAGCAGGGTGGGTGGAGCGGGCGGATACAATGAGCAGTTCTTC. Translating gives CASRVGGAGGYNEQFF.

The chain couples TRBV30 to TRBJ2-5; 8 bases match TRBD1. The CDR3 consists of 15 residues. Losses at the gene ends were 0 bases for V and 11 bases for J; bases not matched to a gene: 14. Germline V gene data show CDR1 as GTSNPN and CDR2 as SVGIG (reference sequence). The CDR3 spells CAWSVGPPQTGVQYF. The CDR3 nucleotides read TGTGCCTGGAGTGTTGGGCCCCCCCAGACAGGGGTTCAGTACTTC.